What follows are 11 T cell receptor beta chains derived from one specimen sequenced in a study of control samples from healthy donors and cancer patients. Clones were read by immunoSEQ multiplex PCR, and TCRdb kept only the in-frame ones, dropping some. The data contain around 180,000 clones, roughly 88% of them seen just once; the ten biggest clones take up around 5%. What was sequenced was blood. These receptors all stem from a woman aged 30 to 39 in good health.

This chain uses TRBV6-6 with TRBJ1-2; D is unresolved. Germline-derived CDR1 and CDR2 are MNHNY and SVGAGI (reference sequence). The CDR3 length is 13 residues. V was shortened by 5 bases and J by 4 bases, with 11 bases between the two germline ends. The DNA for the CDR3 is TGTGCCAGCAGTAGAGGGATCGGCTATGGCTACACCTTC. Protein sequence: CASSRGIGYGYTF.

As DNA, the CDR3 is TGTGCCAGCAGCGCCCCCCGGGGACAGGGTGGTGGTAGCAATCAGCCCCAGCATTTT. Translated: CASSAPRGQGGGSNQPQHF. The chain carries TRBV2 and TRBJ1-5; TRBD1 agrees at 9 bases. Germline V gene data show CDR1 as SNHLY and CDR2 as FYNNEI. The CDR3 totals 19 residues. The V segment lost 6 bases and the J segment 0 bases; nucleotides outside the gene matches: 15.

The chain carries TRBV19 and TRBJ2-6; 9 nucleotides align to TRBD1. Looked up from germline, CDR1 is LNHDA and CDR2 is SQIVND (reference sequence). The CDR3 contains 20 residues. With V trimmed by 4 bases and J by 0 bases, 13 bases remained unmatched. CDR3 residues: CASSRVIPDRGSSGANVLTF. The CDR3 DNA reads TGTGCCAGTAGTAGAGTTATCCCGGACAGGGGAAGCTCTGGGGCCAACGTCCTGACTTTC.

This rearrangement joins TRBV24-1 to TRBJ1-5, with D possibly matching TRBD1 (5 bases). The germline V gene has CDR1 KGHDR and CDR2 SFDVKD. The length of the CDR3 is 17 residues. V was shortened by 3 bases and J by 2 bases, with 16 bases between the two germline ends. The CDR3 protein is CATSDLVSGARNQPQHF. The CDR3 DNA follows: TGTGCCACCAGTGATCTTGTCTCCGGGGCTCGCAATCAGCCCCAGCATTTT.

The chain is built from TRBV7-2 and TRBJ1-2; no definite D call. The CDR3 length is 13 residues. Germline CDR1 is SGHTA and CDR2 is FQGNSA. The V end lost 3 bases, the J end lost 4 bases, and 9 bases lay between the germline ends. Written as DNA, the CDR3 is TGTGCCAGCAGCTTGGACGGGCCCTATGGCTACACCTTC. This translates into CASSLDGPYGYTF. Filled out from reference TRBV7-2 and TRBJ1-2, the complete variable domain reads GAGVSQSPSNKVTEKGKDVELRCDPISGHTALYWYRQSLGQGLEFLIYFQGNSAPDKSGLPSDRFSAERTGGSVSTLTIQRTQQEDSAVYLCASSLDGPYGYTFGSGTRLTVV.

The chain combines TRBV6-5 with TRBJ2-7, with D possibly matching TRBD1 (6 bases). CDR1 and CDR2 from the germline V gene are MNHEY and SVGAGI. This CDR3 spans 13 amino acids. Trimming removed 8 bases from V and 3 bases from J, with 14 bases in between. This chain's CDR3 is CASEVTGYYEQYF. The CDR3 coding sequence is TGTGCCAGCGAGGTAACAGGGTACTACGAGCAGTACTTC.

There are a few counts of this clone. This CDR3 is CASSLARSPLHF. CDR3 nucleotide sequence: TGTGCCAGCAGCTTGGCGCGTTCACCCCTCCACTTT. The chain uses TRBV5-6 and TRBJ1-6, with D uncertain. V lost 0 bases and J lost 9, with 4 bases in between. The germline gives CDR1 SGHDT, CDR2 YYEEEE. This CDR3 is 12 amino acids long.

The chain links TRBV19 to TRBJ2-1, with D perhaps matching TRBD1 (6 bases). Germline assignment: CDR1 LNHDA and CDR2 SQIVND (reference sequence). The CDR3 is 17 amino acids. Between the trimmed V and J ends, which lost 5 bases and 6 bases, there was a span of 23 bases. The CDR3 loop reads CASSPPSSGVGTNEQFF. The CDR3 bases are TGTGCCAGTAGTCCGCCATCATCAGGGGTGGGGACCAATGAGCAGTTCTTC.

This CDR3 is CASSVAGGYARQEQFF. In DNA, the CDR3 is TGTGCCAGCAGTGTAGCTGGGGGATACGCGCGCCAGGAGCAGTTCTTC. J is TRBJ2-1 and V is TRBV6-4; D possibly uses TRBD1 or TRBD2 (5 bases each). V lost 4 bases and J 10 bases, leaving 23 bases between the germline ends. CDR3 length: 16 residues. CDR1 is MRHNA and CDR2 is SNTAGT in the germline V gene.

The chain has TRBV27 and TRBJ1-2, with 9 bases fitting TRBD1. The CDR3 has 12 residues. Losses at the gene ends were 5 bases for V and 10 bases for J; bases not matched to a gene: 5. CDR1 MNHEY and CDR2 SMNVEV come from the germline V gene (reference sequence). The CDR3 here is CASSPTQGAYTF. CDR3 DNA: TGTGCCAGCAGTCCTACACAGGGGGCCTACACCTTC.

V usage is TRBV6-1 and J usage is TRBJ2-1; TRBD2 might be the D (5 bases). The germline V and J ends were trimmed by 4 bases and 5 bases, with 18 bases remaining between them. The CDR3 is made up of 16 amino acids. Looked up from germline, CDR1 is MNHNS and CDR2 is SASEGT. CDR3 in DNA: TGTGCCAGCAGTGCCGCCTCAGCGGAGCCGAACAATGAGCAGTTCTTC. Amino acid sequence: CASSAASAEPNNEQFF.